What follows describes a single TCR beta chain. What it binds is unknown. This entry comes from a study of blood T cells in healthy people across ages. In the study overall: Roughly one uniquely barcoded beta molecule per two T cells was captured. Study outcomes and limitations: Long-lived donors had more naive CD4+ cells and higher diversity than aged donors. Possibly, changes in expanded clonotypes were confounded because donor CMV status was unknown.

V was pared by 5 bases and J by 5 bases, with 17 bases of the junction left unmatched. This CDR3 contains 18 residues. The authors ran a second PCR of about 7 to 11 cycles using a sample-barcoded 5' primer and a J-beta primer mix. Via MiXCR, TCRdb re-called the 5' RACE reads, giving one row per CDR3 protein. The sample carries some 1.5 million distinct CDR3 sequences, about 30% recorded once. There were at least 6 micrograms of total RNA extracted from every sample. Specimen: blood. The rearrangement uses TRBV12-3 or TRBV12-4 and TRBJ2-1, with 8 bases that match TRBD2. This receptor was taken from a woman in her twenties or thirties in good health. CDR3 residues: CASSPGEGSGIVDNEQFF. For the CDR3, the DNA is TGTGCCAGCAGTCCAGGGGAGGGTAGCGGGATAGTAGACAATGAGCAGTTCTTC.